This is a list of T cell receptor beta chains from one sample in a study of blood T cell repertoires in COVID-19. Sequenced by immunoSEQ multiplex PCR; TCRdb stores in-frame clones only, minus some. Of a few hundred thousand clones detected, approximately 86% appear once; the ten largest clones hold 0.85% to 1%. The sample was peripheral blood. Every receptor here comes from a human donor with COVID-19, enrolled during active disease. The donor label of this sample is uncertain. CDR3s include the opening cysteine and the closing phenylalanine or tryptophan. The D gene is left open where the match is weak. Not all rows give a size; the values are once, few, many and, for expanded clones, a class.

clone size: once; D gene: -; J gene: TRBJ2-3; V gene: TRBV19; CDR3 protein: CASSITGISTDTQYF; CDR3 DNA: TGTGCCAGTAGTATAACGGGGATTAGCACAGATACGCAGTATTTT
clone size: -; D gene: TRBD1; J gene: TRBJ2-3; V gene: TRBV5-1; CDR3 protein: CATTQGEVTDTQYF; CDR3 DNA: TGCGCCACCACACAGGGGGAAGTTACAGATACGCAGTATTTT
clone size: -; D gene: TRBD2; J gene: TRBJ2-1; V gene: TRBV19; CDR3 protein: CASRSGAYNEQFF; CDR3 DNA: TGTGCCAGTAGGAGCGGGGCCTACAATGAGCAGTTCTTC
clone size: -; D gene: -; J gene: TRBJ2-1; V gene: TRBV4-3; CDR3 protein: CASSQVGAEPREQFF; CDR3 DNA: TGCGCCAGCAGCCAAGTGGGGGCGGAGCCGAGAGAGCAGTTCTTC
clone size: -; D gene: -; J gene: TRBJ1-5; V gene: TRBV10-3; CDR3 protein: CAISGQIHQPQHF; CDR3 DNA: TGTGCCATCAGCGGACAGATTCATCAGCCCCAGCATTTT
clone size: -; D gene: TRBD1; J gene: TRBJ2-5; V gene: TRBV13; CDR3 protein: CASSQGTAEETQYF; CDR3 DNA: TGTGCCAGCAGCCAAGGGACAGCGGAAGAGACCCAGTACTTC
clone size: -; D gene: -; J gene: TRBJ2-2; V gene: TRBV7-8; CDR3 protein: CASSLGGPITGELFF; CDR3 DNA: TGTGCCAGCAGCTTAGGAGGTCCGATCACCGGGGAGCTGTTTTTT
clone size: few; D gene: TRBD1; J gene: TRBJ1-5; V gene: TRBV6-5; CDR3 protein: CASSSSTGLTNQPQHF; CDR3 DNA: TGTGCCAGCAGTTCATCGACAGGGTTGACCAATCAGCCCCAGCATTTT
clone size: -; D gene: TRBD2; J gene: TRBJ2-2; V gene: TRBV27; CDR3 protein: CASSLAASGRGATGELFF; CDR3 DNA: TGTGCCAGCAGTCTCGCGGCTAGCGGGAGGGGTGCCACCGGGGAGCTGTTTTTT
clone size: -; D gene: TRBD1; J gene: TRBJ1-5; V gene: TRBV10-2; CDR3 protein: CASSDPGQINQPQHF; CDR3 DNA: TGCGCCAGCAGTGACCCGGGACAGATCAATCAGCCCCAGCATTTT
clone size: -; D gene: -; J gene: TRBJ1-1; V gene: TRBV7-3; CDR3 protein: CASSWTKNTEAFF; CDR3 DNA: TGTGCCAGCAGCTGGACAAAGAACACTGAAGCTTTCTTT
clone size: few; D gene: TRBD2; J gene: TRBJ2-1; V gene: TRBV30; CDR3 protein: CAWRLLAGGNEQFF; CDR3 DNA: TGTGCCTGGCGCCTACTAGCGGGGGGGAATGAGCAGTTCTTC
clone size: -; D gene: TRBD1; J gene: TRBJ1-4; V gene: TRBV27; CDR3 protein: CASSLKYRGQTNEKLFF; CDR3 DNA: TGTGCCAGCAGTTTAAAGTACAGGGGGCAAACTAATGAAAAACTGTTTTTT
clone size: -; D gene: -; J gene: TRBJ1-5; V gene: TRBV6-1; CDR3 protein: CASSEAAGEGTQHF; CDR3 DNA: TGTGCCAGCAGTGAAGCCGCGGGGGAGGGAACCCAGCATTTT
clone size: -; D gene: -; J gene: TRBJ1-6; V gene: TRBV3-1/TRBV3-2; CDR3 protein: CASSQVSGADSPLHF; CDR3 DNA: TGTGCCAGCAGCCAAGTATCTGGGGCTGATTCACCCCTCCACTTT
clone size: -; D gene: TRBD1; J gene: TRBJ2-5; V gene: TRBV4-3; CDR3 protein: CASSHVGQQETQYF; CDR3 DNA: TGCGCCAGCAGCCACGTGGGACAGCAAGAGACCCAGTACTTC
clone size: -; D gene: TRBD1; J gene: TRBJ2-6; V gene: TRBV19; CDR3 protein: CASSGGTGAVSGANVLTF; CDR3 DNA: TGTGCCAGTAGTGGGGGGACAGGGGCCGTCTCTGGGGCCAACGTCCTGACTTTC
clone size: -; D gene: -; J gene: TRBJ1-5; V gene: TRBV28; CDR3 protein: CASREVSNQPQHF; CDR3 DNA: TGTGCCAGCAGAGAGGTGAGCAATCAGCCCCAGCATTTT
clone size: few; D gene: TRBD2; J gene: TRBJ2-5; V gene: TRBV29-1; CDR3 protein: CSVGGGKETQYF; CDR3 DNA: TGCAGCGTGGGGGGGGGAAAAGAGACCCAGTACTTC
clone size: -; D gene: TRBD1; J gene: TRBJ2-1; V gene: TRBV5-4; CDR3 protein: CASSRVDRGINEQFF; CDR3 DNA: TGTGCCAGCAGCCGGGTGGACAGGGGGATCAATGAGCAGTTCTTC
clone size: -; D gene: -; J gene: TRBJ2-2; V gene: TRBV15; CDR3 protein: CATSTLGAPSNTGELFF; CDR3 DNA: TGTGCCACCAGCACCTTAGGGGCTCCGTCCAACACCGGGGAGCTGTTTTTT
clone size: -; D gene: -; J gene: TRBJ1-5; V gene: TRBV12-3/TRBV12-4; CDR3 protein: CASSLGRSQPQHF; CDR3 DNA: TGTGCCAGCAGTTTAGGGAGGAGTCAGCCCCAGCATTTT
clone size: -; D gene: TRBD2; J gene: TRBJ2-2; V gene: TRBV4-1; CDR3 protein: CASSPSGKGAGELFF; CDR3 DNA: TGCGCCAGCAGCCCCAGCGGGAAAGGGGCCGGGGAGCTGTTTTTT
clone size: -; D gene: -; J gene: TRBJ1-5; V gene: TRBV19; CDR3 protein: CASSMDTLGDQPQHF; CDR3 DNA: TGTGCCAGTAGTATGGACACTCTAGGGGATCAGCCCCAGCATTTT
clone size: -; D gene: -; J gene: TRBJ1-2; V gene: TRBV7-2; CDR3 protein: CASSPLAQNYGYTF; CDR3 DNA: TGTGCCAGCAGCCCCCTGGCACAGAACTATGGCTACACCTTC
clone size: -; D gene: -; J gene: TRBJ1-2; V gene: TRBV30; CDR3 protein: CAWSVLESSYGYTF; CDR3 DNA: TGTGCCTGGAGTGTACTGGAGTCGTCCTATGGCTACACCTTC
clone size: -; D gene: -; J gene: TRBJ2-2; V gene: TRBV19; CDR3 protein: CASRGLMNTGELFF; CDR3 DNA: TGTGCCAGTAGGGGGCTTATGAACACCGGGGAGCTGTTTTTT
clone size: -; D gene: -; J gene: TRBJ2-3; V gene: TRBV7-8; CDR3 protein: CASSPNTDTQYF; CDR3 DNA: TGTGCCAGCAGCCCCAATACAGATACGCAGTATTTT
clone size: -; D gene: -; J gene: TRBJ1-6; V gene: TRBV7-2; CDR3 protein: CASSSRHDNSPLHF; CDR3 DNA: TGTGCCAGCAGCTCCAGGCACGATAATTCACCCCTCCACTTT
clone size: -; D gene: -; J gene: TRBJ2-2; V gene: TRBV24-1; CDR3 protein: CATSDPPAFGDTGELFF; CDR3 DNA: TGTGCCACCAGTGATCCCCCGGCCTTCGGGGACACCGGGGAGCTGTTTTTT
clone size: -; D gene: TRBD1; J gene: TRBJ2-3; V gene: TRBV28; CDR3 protein: CASSTGTGGLTDTQYF; CDR3 DNA: TGTGCCAGCAGTACCGGGACAGGGGGCCTCACAGATACGCAGTATTTT
clone size: -; D gene: -; J gene: TRBJ1-4; V gene: TRBV6-5; CDR3 protein: CASGERNEKLFF; CDR3 DNA: TGTGCCAGCGGGGAGAGAAATGAAAAACTGTTTTTT
clone size: -; D gene: TRBD2; J gene: TRBJ2-3; V gene: TRBV27; CDR3 protein: CASSQLLAGPTDTQYF; CDR3 DNA: TGTGCCAGCAGCCAACTACTAGCGGGGCCCACAGATACGCAGTATTTT
clone size: few; D gene: TRBD1; J gene: TRBJ1-2; V gene: TRBV5-1; CDR3 protein: CASGQGNYGYTF; CDR3 DNA: TGCGCCAGCGGACAGGGGAACTATGGCTACACCTTC
clone size: -; D gene: -; J gene: TRBJ1-4; V gene: TRBV6-6; CDR3 protein: CAIQGRGYEKLFF; CDR3 DNA: TGTGCCATCCAGGGCAGGGGTTACGAAAAACTGTTTTTT
clone size: -; D gene: -; J gene: TRBJ1-3; V gene: TRBV27; CDR3 protein: CASRPYPQGPSGNTIYF; CDR3 DNA: TGTGCCAGCAGACCCTACCCTCAGGGGCCCTCTGGAAACACCATATATTTT
clone size: -; D gene: TRBD2; J gene: TRBJ2-3; V gene: TRBV7-3; CDR3 protein: CASSLGLTPTSGTGDTQYF; CDR3 DNA: TGTGCCAGCAGCTTAGGTCTCACCCCCACTAGCGGGACCGGAGATACGCAGTATTTT